In its sample, the clone carrying this TCR beta chain was seen a few times. This sample is part of a study of T-cell reconstitution after alpha-beta-depleted transplantation in children. Germline V gene sequence: CDR1 MGHRA, CDR2 YSYEKL. The CDR3 runs to 15 residues. V was clipped by 4 bases and J by 6 bases; unmatched bases: 8. During its preparation, the TCRbeta library received unique molecular identifiers. TCRdb itself ran the PCR reads through MiXCR, one entry per CDR3 protein. Counted here are fewer than 250,000 distinct CDR3 sequences, approximately 15% occurring once; the ten biggest clones make up around 44%.

The rearrangement uses TRBV4-1 and TRBJ2-1, with TRBD2 identical over 8 bases. This material consisted of PBMCs, mostly from graft donor cells, taken 360 days after TCRalphabeta/CD19-depleted stem cell transplant. The TCR sequence derives from a male patient under 10 years old who had a stem cell transplant for acute lymphoblastic leukemia, so the T cells may come from the graft donor. The CDR3 DNA follows: TGCGCCAGCAGCCCGGGCGGGGGGCCATTCAATGAGCAGTTCTTC. Translation: CASSPGGGPFNEQFF.